This note documents a single T cell receptor (beta chain) sequence. Using immunoSEQ multiplex PCR, the repertoire was profiled, and TCRdb retains in-frame clones only, with some absent. The table has approximately 300,000 clones, around 89% seen once. The data are from a study of blood T cell repertoires in COVID-19. The overall study: Samples of COVID-19 (acute and convalescent) were obtained from the United States, Italy and Spain.

V lost 2 bases, J lost 6 bases, and 11 bases lay in between. Germline CDR1 MDHEN, CDR2 SYDVKM. The CDR3 has 14 residues. The chain carries TRBV28 and TRBJ1-5; no reliable D call. Source material: peripheral blood. The receptor was isolated from a man aged 30 to 45 with acute or convalescent COVID-19. The CDR3 DNA reads TGTGCCAGCAGTTTAGGTCGGGGTACTCAGCCCCAGCATTTT. Amino acid sequence: CASSLGRGTQPQHF.